What follows are 10 T cell receptor beta chains derived from one specimen sequenced in a study of blood T cell repertoires in COVID-19. The data were produced by immunoSEQ multiplex PCR, yet TCRdb's version contains in-frame clones alone and is incomplete. Among about 180,000 clones listed, about 88% were seen once. The material sequenced was peripheral blood. These receptors originate from a woman younger than 45 with active or convalescent COVID-19.

This sequence joins TRBV6-6 and TRBJ2-7; a possible D gene is TRBD1 (6 bases). The germline gives CDR1 MNHNY, CDR2 SVGAGI (reference sequence). Trimming left V 6 bases short and J 6 bases short, with 15 bases between. The CDR3 has 13 residues. The CDR3 protein is CASSNNRDGEQYF. CDR3 in DNA: TGTGCCAGCAGCAATAACAGGGACGGCGAGCAGTACTTC.

V is TRBV5-4 and J is TRBJ2-1, with unresolved D. Trimming removed 0 bases from V and 0 bases from J, with 13 bases in between. Germline values: CDR1 SGHNT, CDR2 YYREEE (reference sequence). The CDR3 sequence is 17 residues long. The CDR3 coding sequence is TGTGCCAGCAGCTTGGTAGGTGGGCTTATCTCCTACAATGAGCAGTTCTTC. It translates to CASSLVGGLISYNEQFF.

V and J are TRBV14 and TRBJ2-1; tentatively, D is TRBD1 (6 bases). Trimming pared 0 bases from V and 4 bases from J, leaving 10 bases between. Germline CDR1 reads SGHDN; CDR2 reads FVKESK. The CDR3 covers 15 residues. Here the CDR3 DNA reads TGTGCCAGCAGCCAAGAGGGGGCTCCATACAATGAGCAGTTCTTC. It translates to CASSQEGAPYNEQFF.

This chain connects TRBV7-6 to TRBJ1-3; D uncertain. V was cut by 1 base and J by 0 bases, with 7 bases left in between. The CDR3 is 15 residues long. Germline values: CDR1 SGHVS, CDR2 FNYEAQ. The CDR3 coding sequence is TGTGCCAGCAGCTTAGGAGGGTTCTCTGGAAACACCATATATTTT. Its protein is CASSLGGFSGNTIYF.

This clone was detected once. J is TRBJ2-3 and V is TRBV2, with D possibly matching TRBD2 (6 bases). Looked up from germline, CDR1 is SNHLY and CDR2 is FYNNEI. The germline V and J ends were trimmed by 6 bases and 4 bases, with 11 bases remaining between them. This CDR3 spans 13 amino acids. As DNA, the CDR3 is TGTGCCAGCAGCCGGGACTCGTCAGATACGCAGTATTTT. This encodes CASSRDSSDTQYF.

This clone was detected only once. The chain joins TRBV5-1 to TRBJ2-5; TRBD2 might be the D (7 bases). The CDR3 spans 15 residues. Between the trimmed V and J ends, which lost 3 bases and 4 bases, there was a span of 16 bases. Germline CDR1 reads SGHRS; CDR2 reads YFSETQ. The CDR3 here is CASSSYGGRGETQYF. Here the CDR3 DNA reads TGCGCCAGCAGCTCCTACGGGGGGCGGGGAGAGACCCAGTACTTC.

This sequence joins TRBV19 and TRBJ2-1; the match to TRBD2 covers 12 bases. Germline V gene lookup returns CDR1 LNHDA and CDR2 SQIVND (reference sequence). The V and J ends lost 8 bases and 5 bases, in that order; junction bases with no gene match: 10. The CDR3 covers 16 residues. CDR3: CASRRPLAGGNNEQFF. CDR3 in DNA: TGTGCCAGTCGCCGCCCCCTAGCGGGGGGGAACAATGAGCAGTTCTTC.

The V and J genes are TRBV28 and TRBJ1-1; 12 bases map to TRBD1. The trim removed 3 bases at V and 4 bases at J, leaving 6 bases unmatched. The CDR3 covers 16 residues. Per germline, CDR1 MDHEN and CDR2 SYDVKM. The CDR3 region is CASSFPGTGGGTEAFF. The DNA of the CDR3 is TGTGCCAGCAGTTTCCCCGGGACAGGGGGCGGCACTGAAGCTTTCTTT.

The table lists this clone with a few counts. The chain joins TRBV4-1 to TRBJ2-2, with 10 bases aligning to TRBD1. The CDR3 contains 16 residues. Germline V gene sequence: CDR1 MGHRA, CDR2 YSYEKL. The V segment lost 6 bases and the J segment 7 bases; nucleotides outside the gene matches: 11. The CDR3: CASRPTGQGTDGELFF. The CDR3 DNA follows: TGCGCCAGCAGGCCAACGGGACAGGGGACGGACGGGGAGCTGTTTTTT.

V gene TRBV27 combines with J gene TRBJ2-1, with 12 bases that match TRBD2. Losses at the gene ends were 4 bases for V and 5 bases for J; bases not matched to a gene: 3. The CDR3 totals 15 residues. CDR1 and CDR2 from the germline V gene are MNHEY and SMNVEV (reference sequence). Written as DNA, the CDR3 is TGTGCCAGCAGTTCGACTAGCGGGAGACACAATGAGCAGTTCTTC. Amino acid sequence: CASSSTSGRHNEQFF.